What follows describes a single TCR beta chain. This beta chain is off target for a library built for alpha chains, so its abundance means little. V was clipped by 5 bases and J by 1 base; unmatched bases: 7. The germline V gene encodes CDR1 DFQATT and CDR2 SNEGSKA (reference sequence). The CDR3 loop spans 14 amino acids. TCRdb independently ran MiXCR on the RT-PCR reads; one entry per CDR3 protein. The table includes about 6,000 distinct CDR3 sequences, 90% to 95% detected once. Sequences were obtained from memory CD4+ T cells from blood. The receptor's source is a female donor in good health, serving as a healthy control. This chain uses TRBV20-1 with TRBJ2-5; 7 nucleotides line up with TRBD2. The DNA of the CDR3 is TGCAGTGCTCCCCCGTGGGAGGGCCAAGAGACCCAGTACTTC. It specifies CSAPPWEGQETQYF.